Listed below are T cell receptor beta chains from one sample, sequenced in a study of cytomegalovirus exposure and HLA in healthy donors. Here immunoSEQ multiplex PCR was the method, and the copy in TCRdb shows in-frame clones only, minus some. The sample consists of about 150,000 clones, around 80% of them appearing once. Sequences were obtained from PBMCs. Receptors originate from a male donor in good health and CMV-seronegative. The CDR3 runs from the conserved cysteine through the conserved F or W. The order of the fields is J gene, V gene, clone size, D gene, CDR3 protein, CDR3 DNA. The D gene is left open where the match is weak. Rows give clone size only sometimes, using once, few, many, or a class for an expanded clone.

j_call: TRBJ1-2; v_call: TRBV5-1; clone_size: -; d_call: -; cdr3_aa: CASSLGRVGGYTF; cdr3_nt: TGCGCCAGCAGCTTGGGCAGGGTGGGCGGCTACACCTTC
j_call: TRBJ2-7; v_call: TRBV11-2; clone_size: -; d_call: TRBD2; cdr3_aa: CASSLATSDEQYF; cdr3_nt: TGTGCCAGCAGCTTAGCCACTAGCGACGAGCAGTACTTC
j_call: TRBJ1-6; v_call: TRBV4-1; clone_size: once; d_call: TRBD1; cdr3_aa: CASSQEGQLVIHPLHF; cdr3_nt: TGCGCCAGCAGCCAGGAGGGACAGCTAGTGATTCACCCCCTCCACTTT
j_call: TRBJ1-1; v_call: TRBV28; clone_size: -; d_call: -; cdr3_aa: CASSLLTSGVAEAFF; cdr3_nt: TGTGCCAGCAGTTTATTGACCTCCGGAGTGGCTGAAGCTTTCTTT
j_call: TRBJ1-1; v_call: TRBV29-1; clone_size: -; d_call: TRBD1; cdr3_aa: CSVDLDRVRAFF; cdr3_nt: TGCAGCGTTGACCTGGACAGGGTGCGAGCTTTCTTT
j_call: TRBJ2-5; v_call: TRBV7-9; clone_size: -; d_call: TRBD1; cdr3_aa: CASSSPRGTGEATQYF; cdr3_nt: TGTGCCAGCAGCTCTCCCCGAGGGACAGGGGAAGCGACCCAGTACTTC
j_call: TRBJ2-5; v_call: TRBV7-8; clone_size: -; d_call: TRBD2; cdr3_aa: CASSLGAAGYQETQYF; cdr3_nt: TGTGCCAGCAGCTTAGGGGCAGCGGGGTACCAAGAGACCCAGTACTTC
j_call: TRBJ1-5; v_call: TRBV2; clone_size: -; d_call: -; cdr3_aa: CASSDNSGGQPQHF; cdr3_nt: TGTGCCAGCAGTGATAATTCAGGTGGTCAGCCCCAGCATTTT
j_call: TRBJ2-7; v_call: TRBV6-4; clone_size: -; d_call: TRBD2; cdr3_aa: CASSDSKVAGGEQYF; cdr3_nt: TGTGCCAGCAGTGACTCGAAAGTAGCGGGAGGCGAGCAGTACTTC
j_call: TRBJ2-3; v_call: TRBV2; clone_size: -; d_call: -; cdr3_aa: CASSESLVSTDTQYF; cdr3_nt: TGTGCCAGCAGTGAATCTTTAGTTAGCACAGATACGCAGTATTTT
j_call: TRBJ1-5; v_call: TRBV27; clone_size: -; d_call: TRBD1; cdr3_aa: CASSGGQGYNQPQHF; cdr3_nt: TGTGCCAGCAGTGGGGGACAGGGTTACAATCAGCCCCAGCATTTT
j_call: TRBJ2-2; v_call: TRBV28; clone_size: -; d_call: -; cdr3_aa: CASSVGGANTGELFF; cdr3_nt: TGTGCCAGTTCCGTCGGGGGAGCGAACACCGGGGAGCTGTTTTTT
j_call: TRBJ1-2; v_call: TRBV4-3; clone_size: -; d_call: TRBD1; cdr3_aa: CASSLQGTHGYTF; cdr3_nt: TGCGCCAGCAGTCTACAGGGGACCCATGGCTACACCTTC
j_call: TRBJ2-3; v_call: TRBV7-3; clone_size: -; d_call: -; cdr3_aa: CASSLQGDTQYF; cdr3_nt: TGTGCCAGCAGCCTACAGGGAGATACGCAGTATTTT
j_call: TRBJ2-7; v_call: TRBV6-1; clone_size: -; d_call: TRBD1; cdr3_aa: CASSETLQGAYEQYF; cdr3_nt: TGTGCCAGCAGTGAAACCCTACAGGGGGCCTACGAGCAGTACTTC
j_call: TRBJ2-7; v_call: TRBV6-6; clone_size: -; d_call: -; cdr3_aa: CASRLDSWGWEQYF; cdr3_nt: TGTGCCAGCAGATTGGACAGTTGGGGGTGGGAGCAGTACTTC
j_call: TRBJ2-1; v_call: TRBV7-9; clone_size: -; d_call: TRBD2; cdr3_aa: CASSLASSGDEQFF; cdr3_nt: TGTGCCAGCAGCTTAGCATCGAGCGGGGATGAGCAGTTCTTC
j_call: TRBJ1-4; v_call: TRBV4-2; clone_size: -; d_call: -; cdr3_aa: CASSQRGVNEKLFF; cdr3_nt: TGTGCCAGCAGCCAACGGGGGGTTAATGAAAAACTGTTTTTT
j_call: TRBJ2-1; v_call: TRBV11-2; clone_size: once; d_call: -; cdr3_aa: CASSLDRSGGHEQFF; cdr3_nt: TGTGCCAGCAGCTTAGATAGGTCGGGGGGCCATGAGCAGTTCTTC
j_call: TRBJ2-1; v_call: TRBV7-2; clone_size: -; d_call: -; cdr3_aa: CASSLVSLGRNEQFF; cdr3_nt: TGTGCCAGCAGCTTAGTCTCCCTGGGGAGAAATGAGCAGTTCTTC
j_call: TRBJ1-6; v_call: TRBV4-1; clone_size: -; d_call: -; cdr3_aa: CASSQVGRGMDSPLHF; cdr3_nt: TGCGCCAGCAGCCAAGTAGGGCGGGGAATGGATTCACCCCTCCACTTT
j_call: TRBJ1-2; v_call: TRBV19; clone_size: -; d_call: TRBD1; cdr3_aa: CASSAQGDGYTF; cdr3_nt: TGTGCCAGTAGCGCGCAGGGGGATGGCTACACCTTC
j_call: TRBJ2-2; v_call: TRBV11-2; clone_size: -; d_call: -; cdr3_aa: CASSLEASFQQTGELFF; cdr3_nt: TGTGCCAGCAGCTTAGAAGCGAGCTTTCAGCAAACCGGGGAGCTGTTTTTT
j_call: TRBJ1-3; v_call: TRBV6-6; clone_size: few; d_call: TRBD1; cdr3_aa: CASSYDRGRGNTIYF; cdr3_nt: TGTGCCAGCAGTTACGACAGGGGGAGAGGAAACACCATATATTTT
j_call: TRBJ2-7; v_call: TRBV7-3; clone_size: -; d_call: TRBD2; cdr3_aa: CASSLTASGNHEQYF; cdr3_nt: TGTGCCAGCAGCTTAACGGCTAGCGGGAACCACGAGCAGTACTTC
j_call: TRBJ2-7; v_call: TRBV5-5; clone_size: -; d_call: TRBD1; cdr3_aa: CASSSPGRQGVRQYF; cdr3_nt: TGTGCCAGCAGCTCCCCTGGGAGACAGGGGGTAAGGCAGTACTTC
j_call: TRBJ2-3; v_call: TRBV4-1; clone_size: once; d_call: -; cdr3_aa: CASSQVGTRDTQYF; cdr3_nt: TGCGCCAGCAGCCAAGTAGGGACACGGGATACGCAGTATTTT
j_call: TRBJ1-6; v_call: TRBV5-8; clone_size: -; d_call: TRBD1; cdr3_aa: CASRTGGTDYNSPLHF; cdr3_nt: TGTGCCAGTCGGACAGGGGGCACGGACTATAATTCACCCCTCCACTTT
j_call: TRBJ2-5; v_call: TRBV7-2; clone_size: -; d_call: TRBD2; cdr3_aa: CASAGGIQETQYF; cdr3_nt: TGTGCCAGCGCCGGGGGGATCCAAGAGACCCAGTACTTC
j_call: TRBJ2-3; v_call: TRBV5-1; clone_size: -; d_call: TRBD2; cdr3_aa: CASSPGLAAADTQYF; cdr3_nt: TGCGCCAGCAGCCCCGGACTAGCGGCGGCCGATACGCAGTATTTT
j_call: TRBJ2-3; v_call: TRBV21-1; clone_size: -; d_call: -; cdr3_aa: CASSPRTGRLAGRTDTQYF; cdr3_nt: TGTGCCAGCAGCCCCCGGACAGGGAGACTAGCGGGACGCACAGATACGCAGTATTTT
j_call: TRBJ1-6; v_call: TRBV5-1; clone_size: -; d_call: -; cdr3_aa: CASSLGDKDSPLHF; cdr3_nt: TGCGCCAGCAGCTTGGGGGACAAAGATTCACCCCTCCACTTT
j_call: TRBJ1-1; v_call: TRBV5-5; clone_size: -; d_call: -; cdr3_aa: CASSLNRAGSIAFF; cdr3_nt: TGTGCCAGCAGCTTGAACAGGGCCGGGTCCATAGCTTTCTTT
j_call: TRBJ2-7; v_call: TRBV28; clone_size: -; d_call: TRBD2; cdr3_aa: CASRIPAGGGEQYF; cdr3_nt: TGTGCCAGCAGAATCCCAGCGGGAGGCGGCGAGCAGTACTTC
j_call: TRBJ1-2; v_call: TRBV10-3; clone_size: -; d_call: -; cdr3_aa: CAISDGDGYTF; cdr3_nt: TGTGCCATCAGTGACGGAGATGGCTACACCTTC
j_call: TRBJ1-2; v_call: TRBV27; clone_size: few; d_call: TRBD1; cdr3_aa: CASSDRTGSYGYTF; cdr3_nt: TGTGCCAGCAGTGATAGGACAGGGAGCTATGGCTACACCTTC
j_call: TRBJ2-3; v_call: TRBV7-9; clone_size: -; d_call: -; cdr3_aa: CASSFPTDTQYF; cdr3_nt: TGTGCCAGCAGCTTCCCGACAGATACGCAGTATTTT
j_call: TRBJ2-7; v_call: TRBV28; clone_size: -; d_call: TRBD1; cdr3_aa: CASRGQSYEQYF; cdr3_nt: TGTGCCAGCAGGGGACAGTCCTACGAGCAGTACTTC
j_call: TRBJ1-1; v_call: TRBV11-1; clone_size: -; d_call: -; cdr3_aa: CASSLGVNTEAFF; cdr3_nt: TGTGCCAGCAGCTTAGGAGTGAACACTGAAGCTTTCTTT
j_call: TRBJ2-7; v_call: TRBV8-2; clone_size: -; d_call: -; cdr3_aa: CGSTEGEQYF; cdr3_nt: TGTGGCAGCACTGAGGGAGAGCAGTACTTC
j_call: TRBJ2-7; v_call: TRBV7-9; clone_size: -; d_call: -; cdr3_aa: CASSFVVSRDKSPYEQYF; cdr3_nt: TGTGCCAGCAGCTTCGTAGTAAGTCGGGACAAAAGCCCCTACGAGCAGTACTTC
j_call: TRBJ2-1; v_call: TRBV7-8; clone_size: -; d_call: TRBD2; cdr3_aa: CASSSWLAGGSYNEQFF; cdr3_nt: TGTGCCAGCAGCTCATGGCTAGCGGGGGGCTCCTACAATGAGCAGTTCTTC
j_call: TRBJ1-4; v_call: TRBV4-2; clone_size: once; d_call: TRBD1; cdr3_aa: CASSQRTGEEKLFF; cdr3_nt: TGTGCCAGCAGCCAGAGGACAGGGGAAGAAAAACTGTTTTTT
j_call: TRBJ1-2; v_call: TRBV7-9; clone_size: -; d_call: TRBD1; cdr3_aa: CASSLRDRFNGYTF; cdr3_nt: TGTGCCAGCAGCTTAAGGGACAGGTTCAATGGCTACACCTTC
j_call: TRBJ1-6; v_call: TRBV5-6; clone_size: once; d_call: -; cdr3_aa: CASSLRGRSYNSPLHF; cdr3_nt: TGTGCCAGCAGCTTGAGAGGGCGGTCTTATAATTCACCCCTCCACTTT
j_call: TRBJ2-1; v_call: TRBV4-1; clone_size: -; d_call: TRBD2; cdr3_aa: CASSQETSGRTEQFF; cdr3_nt: TGCGCCAGCAGCCAAGAGACGAGCGGGAGGACTGAGCAGTTCTTC
j_call: TRBJ1-4; v_call: TRBV4-3; clone_size: -; d_call: -; cdr3_aa: CASSQDGRGTNEKLFF; cdr3_nt: TGCGCCAGCAGCCAAGACGGCAGGGGAACTAATGAAAAACTGTTTTTT
j_call: TRBJ2-1; v_call: TRBV28; clone_size: -; d_call: TRBD1; cdr3_aa: CASSLWGQVLEQFF; cdr3_nt: TGTGCCAGCAGTTTATGGGGACAGGTTCTTGAGCAGTTCTTC
j_call: TRBJ2-3; v_call: TRBV7-2; clone_size: -; d_call: -; cdr3_aa: CASSSGRGADTQYF; cdr3_nt: TGTGCCAGCAGCTCCGGCCGCGGGGCAGATACGCAGTATTTT
j_call: TRBJ1-5; v_call: TRBV6-5; clone_size: -; d_call: -; cdr3_aa: CASSYAYSNQPQHF; cdr3_nt: TGTGCCAGCAGTTACGCGTATAGCAATCAGCCCCAGCATTTT
j_call: TRBJ2-2; v_call: TRBV2; clone_size: -; d_call: TRBD2; cdr3_aa: CASIAGRGNTGELFF; cdr3_nt: TGTGCCAGCATAGCGGGCCGGGGGAACACCGGGGAGCTGTTTTTT
j_call: TRBJ1-4; v_call: TRBV27; clone_size: -; d_call: TRBD1; cdr3_aa: CASRQTGVEKLFF; cdr3_nt: TGTGCCAGCAGGCAGACAGGGGTCGAAAAACTGTTTTTT
j_call: TRBJ2-3; v_call: TRBV4-2; clone_size: -; d_call: TRBD2; cdr3_aa: CASSLPLAEGTDTQYF; cdr3_nt: TGTGCCAGCAGCCTTCCCCTAGCGGAGGGCACAGATACGCAGTATTTT